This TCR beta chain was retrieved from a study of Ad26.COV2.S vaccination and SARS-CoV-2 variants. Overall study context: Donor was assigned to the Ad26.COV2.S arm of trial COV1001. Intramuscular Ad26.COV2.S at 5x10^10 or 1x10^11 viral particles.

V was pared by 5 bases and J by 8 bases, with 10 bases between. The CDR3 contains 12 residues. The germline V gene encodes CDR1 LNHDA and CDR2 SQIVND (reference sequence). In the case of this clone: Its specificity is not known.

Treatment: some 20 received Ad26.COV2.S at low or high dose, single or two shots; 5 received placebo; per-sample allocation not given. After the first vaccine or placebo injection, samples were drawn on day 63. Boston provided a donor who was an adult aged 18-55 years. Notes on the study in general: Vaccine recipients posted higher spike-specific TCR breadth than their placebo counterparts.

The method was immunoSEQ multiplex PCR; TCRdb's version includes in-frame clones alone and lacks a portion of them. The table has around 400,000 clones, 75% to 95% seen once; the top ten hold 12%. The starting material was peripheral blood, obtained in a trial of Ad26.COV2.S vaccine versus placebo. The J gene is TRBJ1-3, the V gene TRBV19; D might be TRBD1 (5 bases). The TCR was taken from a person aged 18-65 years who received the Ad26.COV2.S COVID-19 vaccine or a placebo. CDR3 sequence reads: CASSHGDHTIYF. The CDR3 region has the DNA TGTGCCAGTAGTCACGGGGACCACACCATATATTTT.